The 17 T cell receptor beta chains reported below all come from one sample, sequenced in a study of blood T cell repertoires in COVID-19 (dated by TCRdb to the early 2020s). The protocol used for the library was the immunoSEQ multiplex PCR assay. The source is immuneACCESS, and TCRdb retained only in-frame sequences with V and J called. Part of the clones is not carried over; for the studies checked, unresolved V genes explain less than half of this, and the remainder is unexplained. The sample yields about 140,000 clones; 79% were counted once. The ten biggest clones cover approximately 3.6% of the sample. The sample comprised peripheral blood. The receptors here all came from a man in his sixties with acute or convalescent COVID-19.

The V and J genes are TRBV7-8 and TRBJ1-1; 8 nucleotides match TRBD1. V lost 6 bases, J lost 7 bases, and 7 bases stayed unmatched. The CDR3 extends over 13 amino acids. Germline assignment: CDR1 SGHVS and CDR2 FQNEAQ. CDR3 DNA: TGTGCCAGCAGGATAGACAGGGGCAGTGAAGCTTTCTTT. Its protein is CASRIDRGSEAFF.

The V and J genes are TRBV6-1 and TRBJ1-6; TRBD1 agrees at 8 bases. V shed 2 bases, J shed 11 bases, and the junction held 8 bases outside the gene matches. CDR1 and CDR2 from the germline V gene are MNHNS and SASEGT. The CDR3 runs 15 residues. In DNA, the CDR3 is TGTGCCAGCAGTGAACTCCAGGGGGCGAGGGCACCCCTCCACTTT. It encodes CASSELQGARAPLHF.

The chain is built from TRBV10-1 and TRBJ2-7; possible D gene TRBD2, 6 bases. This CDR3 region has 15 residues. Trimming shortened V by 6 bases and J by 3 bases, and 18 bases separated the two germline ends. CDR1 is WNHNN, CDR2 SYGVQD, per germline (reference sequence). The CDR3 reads CASSRPCAGFYEQYF. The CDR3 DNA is TGCGCCAGCAGCCGTCCTTGTGCGGGGTTCTACGAGCAGTACTTC.

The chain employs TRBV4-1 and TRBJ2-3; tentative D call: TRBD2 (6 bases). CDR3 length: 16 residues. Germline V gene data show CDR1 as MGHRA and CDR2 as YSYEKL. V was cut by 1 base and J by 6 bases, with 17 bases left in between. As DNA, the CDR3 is TGCGCCAGCAGCCAAGGAGGAGCGGGTGGTATTGATACGCAGTATTTT. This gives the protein CASSQGGAGGIDTQYF.

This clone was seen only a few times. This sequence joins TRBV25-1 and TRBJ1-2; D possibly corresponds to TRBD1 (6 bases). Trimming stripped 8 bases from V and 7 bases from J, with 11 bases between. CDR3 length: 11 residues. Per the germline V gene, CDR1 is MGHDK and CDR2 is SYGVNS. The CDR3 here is CASGRGAGYTF. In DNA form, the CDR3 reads TGTGCCAGCGGCCGGGGGGCTGGCTACACCTTC.

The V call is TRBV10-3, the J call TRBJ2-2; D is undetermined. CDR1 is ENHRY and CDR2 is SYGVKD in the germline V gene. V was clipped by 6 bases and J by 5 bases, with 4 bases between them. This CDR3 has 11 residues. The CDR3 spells CAISRTGELFF. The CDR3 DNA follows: TGTGCCATCAGCAGAACCGGGGAGCTGTTTTTT.

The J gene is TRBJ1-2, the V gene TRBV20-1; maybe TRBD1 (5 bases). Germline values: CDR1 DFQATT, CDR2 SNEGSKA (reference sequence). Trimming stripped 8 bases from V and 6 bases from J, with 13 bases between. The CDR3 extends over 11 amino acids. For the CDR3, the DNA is TGCAGTTTACAGGTCACGGATGGCTACACCTTC. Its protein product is CSLQVTDGYTF.

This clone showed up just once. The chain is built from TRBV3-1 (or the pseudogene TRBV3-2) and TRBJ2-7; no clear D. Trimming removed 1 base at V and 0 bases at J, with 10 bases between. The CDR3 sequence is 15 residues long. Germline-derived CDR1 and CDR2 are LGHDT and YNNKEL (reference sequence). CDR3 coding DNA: TGTGCCAGCAGCCAAGCGCTAACAGACTCCTACGAGCAGTACTTC. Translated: CASSQALTDSYEQYF.

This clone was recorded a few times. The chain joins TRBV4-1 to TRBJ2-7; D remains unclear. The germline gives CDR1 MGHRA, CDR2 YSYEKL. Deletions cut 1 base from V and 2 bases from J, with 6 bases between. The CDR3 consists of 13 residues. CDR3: CASSQVSTYEQYF. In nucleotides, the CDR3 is TGCGCCAGCAGCCAAGTGTCAACCTACGAGCAGTACTTC.

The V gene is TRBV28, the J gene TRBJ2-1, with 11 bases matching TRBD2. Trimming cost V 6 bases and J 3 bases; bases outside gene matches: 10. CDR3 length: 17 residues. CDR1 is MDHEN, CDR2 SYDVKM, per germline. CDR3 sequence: CASRLDTSGRNYNEQFF. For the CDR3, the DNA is TGTGCCAGCAGACTTGACACTAGCGGGAGAAACTACAATGAGCAGTTCTTC.

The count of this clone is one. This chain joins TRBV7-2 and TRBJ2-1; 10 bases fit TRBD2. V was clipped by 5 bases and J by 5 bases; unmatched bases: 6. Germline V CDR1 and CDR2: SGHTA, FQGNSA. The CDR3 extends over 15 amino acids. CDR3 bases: TGTGCCAGCAGCCTCGGACTAGCGGTTAACAATGAGCAGTTCTTC. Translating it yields CASSLGLAVNNEQFF.

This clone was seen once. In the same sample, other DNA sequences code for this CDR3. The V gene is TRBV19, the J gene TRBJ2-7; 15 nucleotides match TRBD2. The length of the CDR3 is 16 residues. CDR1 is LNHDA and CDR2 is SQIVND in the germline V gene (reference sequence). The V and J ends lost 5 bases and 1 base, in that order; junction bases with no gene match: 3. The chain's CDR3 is CASSVGTSGRSYEQYF. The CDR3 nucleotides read TGTGCCAGTAGTGTGGGGACTAGCGGGAGGTCCTACGAGCAGTACTTC.

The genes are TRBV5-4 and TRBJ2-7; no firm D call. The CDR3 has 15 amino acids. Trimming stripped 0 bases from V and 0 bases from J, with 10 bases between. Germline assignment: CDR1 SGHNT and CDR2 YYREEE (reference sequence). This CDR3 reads CASSLGAQSSYEQYF. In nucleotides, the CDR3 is TGTGCCAGCAGCTTGGGGGCCCAGAGCTCCTACGAGCAGTACTTC.

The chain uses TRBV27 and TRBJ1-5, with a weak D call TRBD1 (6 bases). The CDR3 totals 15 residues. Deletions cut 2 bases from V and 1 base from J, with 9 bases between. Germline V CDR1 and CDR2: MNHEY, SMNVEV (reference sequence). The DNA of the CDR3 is TGTGCCAGCAGTTTAGCAGGGACAAGCAATCAGCCCCAGCATTTT. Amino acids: CASSLAGTSNQPQHF.

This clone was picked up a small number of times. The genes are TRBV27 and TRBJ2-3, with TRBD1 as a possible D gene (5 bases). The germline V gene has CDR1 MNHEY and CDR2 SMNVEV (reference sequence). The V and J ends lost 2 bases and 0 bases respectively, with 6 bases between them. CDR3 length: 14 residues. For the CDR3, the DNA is TGTGCCAGCAGTTTACGACAGAGCACAGATACGCAGTATTTT. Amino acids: CASSLRQSTDTQYF.

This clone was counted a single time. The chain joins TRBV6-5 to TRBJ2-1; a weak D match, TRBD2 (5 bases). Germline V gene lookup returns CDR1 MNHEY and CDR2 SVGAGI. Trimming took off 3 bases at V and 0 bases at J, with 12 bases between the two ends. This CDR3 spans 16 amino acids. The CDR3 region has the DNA TGTGCCAGCAGTTATGTAGCGCCAAGCTCCTACAATGAGCAGTTCTTC. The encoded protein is CASSYVAPSSYNEQFF.

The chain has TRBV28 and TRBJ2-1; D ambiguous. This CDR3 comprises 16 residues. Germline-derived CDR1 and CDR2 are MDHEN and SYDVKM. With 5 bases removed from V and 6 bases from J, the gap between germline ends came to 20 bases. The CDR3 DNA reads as TGTGCCAGCAGTCGGATATTGGGTTCTCGCGGCAATGAGCAGTTCTTC. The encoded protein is CASSRILGSRGNEQFF.